This T cell receptor beta chain stems from a study of regulatory T cells in long-lasting Graves disease. Regarding time point: newly diagnosed GD, antithyroid drugs for less than 3 months. Construction of the TCR library relied on RNA isolated from PBMCs. Building of the TCR beta libraries involved iRepertoire HTBI primers and Arm-PCR of CDR3 regions. TCRdb redid the calling of the multiplex PCR reads with MiXCR, one entry per CDR3 protein. This table holds 350,000 to 500,000 distinct CDR3 sequences, around 15% found once. This clonotype was counted between two and nine times. This CDR3 is built from 14 residues. Per the germline V gene, CDR1 is SGHTA and CDR2 is FQGTGA. The V end lost 0 bases, the J end lost 4 bases, and 7 bases lay between the germline ends. The sample was also reused in another study, on T cells in Graves' hyperthyroidism and ophthalmopathy.

This receptor was identified in a woman in her 50s with Graves disease. The chain employs TRBV7-3 and TRBJ2-1; D perhaps matches TRBD1 (6 bases). The input for sequencing was peripheral blood mononuclear cells (PBMCs), taken at new diagnosis, from a patient treated with antithyroid drugs. CDR3 sequence: CASSLTGQYNEQFF. CDR3 bases: TGTGCCAGCAGCTTAACAGGACAGTACAATGAGCAGTTCTTC.